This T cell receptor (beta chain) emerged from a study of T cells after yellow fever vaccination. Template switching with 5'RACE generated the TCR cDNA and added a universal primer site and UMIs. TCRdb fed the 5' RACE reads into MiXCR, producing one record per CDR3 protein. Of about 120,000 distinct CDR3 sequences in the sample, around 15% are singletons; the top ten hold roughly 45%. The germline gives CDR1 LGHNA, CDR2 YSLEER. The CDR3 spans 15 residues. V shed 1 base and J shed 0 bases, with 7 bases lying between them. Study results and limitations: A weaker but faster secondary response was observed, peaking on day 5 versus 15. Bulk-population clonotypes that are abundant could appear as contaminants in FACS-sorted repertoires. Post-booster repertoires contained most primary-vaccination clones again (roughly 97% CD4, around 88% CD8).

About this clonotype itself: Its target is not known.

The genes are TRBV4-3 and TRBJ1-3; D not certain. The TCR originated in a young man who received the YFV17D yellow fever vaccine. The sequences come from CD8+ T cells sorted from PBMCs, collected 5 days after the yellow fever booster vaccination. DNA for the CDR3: TGCGCCAGCAGCCAAGGTAGCGGCTCTGGAAACACCATATATTTT. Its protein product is CASSQGSGSGNTIYF.